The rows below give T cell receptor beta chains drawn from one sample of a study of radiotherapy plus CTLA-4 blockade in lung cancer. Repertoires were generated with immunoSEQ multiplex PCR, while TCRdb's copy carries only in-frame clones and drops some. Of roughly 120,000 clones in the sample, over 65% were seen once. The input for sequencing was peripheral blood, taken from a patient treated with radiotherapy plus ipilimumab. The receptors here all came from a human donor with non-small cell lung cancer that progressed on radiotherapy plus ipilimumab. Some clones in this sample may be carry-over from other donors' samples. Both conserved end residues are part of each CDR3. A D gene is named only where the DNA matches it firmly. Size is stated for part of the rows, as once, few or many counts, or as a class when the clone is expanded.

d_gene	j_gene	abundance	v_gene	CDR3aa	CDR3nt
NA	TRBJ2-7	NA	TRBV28	CASSLDGSNLHEQYF	TGTGCCAGCAGTTTAGACGGCTCGAACCTCCACGAGCAGTACTTC
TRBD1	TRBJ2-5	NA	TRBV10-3	CAISAGTASRETQYF	TGTGCCATCAGTGCCGGGACAGCTAGTAGGGAGACCCAGTACTTC
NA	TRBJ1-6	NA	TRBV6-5	CASSYNLGRGNSPLHF	TGTGCCAGCAGTTACAATTTAGGGCGCGGGAATTCACCCCTCCACTTT
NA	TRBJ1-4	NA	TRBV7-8	CASSSLAGGRLDEKLFF	TGTGCCAGCAGTTCCCTCGCCGGGGGGCGCTTAGACGAAAAACTGTTTTTT
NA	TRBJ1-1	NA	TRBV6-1	CASSFGGANTEAFF	TGTGCCAGCAGTTTCGGGGGCGCGAACACTGAAGCTTTCTTT
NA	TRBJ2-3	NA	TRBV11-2	CASSSAGTELFYTQYF	TGTGCCAGCAGCTCCGCCGGGACCGAGCTTTTTTATACGCAGTATTTT
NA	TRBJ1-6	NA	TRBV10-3	CAFRQETNSPLHF	TGTGCCTTCCGACAGGAGACTAATTCACCCCTCCACTTT
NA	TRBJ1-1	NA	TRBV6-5	CASSYALSHPEAFF	TGTGCCAGCAGTTACGCTTTGAGCCACCCTGAAGCTTTCTTT
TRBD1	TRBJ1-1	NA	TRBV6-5	CASSVHRGGTEAFF	TGTGCCAGCAGTGTCCACAGGGGAGGTACTGAAGCTTTCTTT
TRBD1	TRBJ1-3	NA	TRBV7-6	CASSLRTGAGNTIYF	TGTGCCAGCAGCCTGCGGACAGGGGCTGGAAACACCATATATTTT
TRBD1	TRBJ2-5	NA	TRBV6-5	CASSDRGLTGETQYF	TGTGCCAGCAGCGACAGGGGGCTCACGGGCGAGACCCAGTACTTC
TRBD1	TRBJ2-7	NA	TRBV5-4	CASSDRQGAYEQYF	TGTGCCAGCAGCGACCGACAGGGGGCCTACGAGCAGTACTTC
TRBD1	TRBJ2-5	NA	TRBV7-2	CASSPGTVGPETQYF	TGTGCCAGCAGCCCCGGGACAGTGGGACCAGAGACCCAGTACTTC
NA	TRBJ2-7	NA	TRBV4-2	CASSQDRQGLSEQYF	TGTGCCAGCAGCCAAGATCGTCAGGGATTGAGTGAGCAGTACTTC
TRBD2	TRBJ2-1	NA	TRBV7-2	CASSWVGGTSSYNEQFF	TGTGCCAGCAGCTGGGTAGGGGGGACTAGCTCCTACAATGAGCAGTTCTTC
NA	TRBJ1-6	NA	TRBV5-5	CASIPGHAINSPLHF	TGTGCCAGCATCCCGGGACACGCCATTAATTCACCCCTCCACTTT
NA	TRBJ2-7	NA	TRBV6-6	CASSWTVSYEQYF	TGTGCCAGCAGTTGGACCGTGTCCTACGAGCAGTACTTC
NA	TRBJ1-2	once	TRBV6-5	CASSYSIGYYGYTF	TGTGCCAGCAGTTACTCGATAGGCTACTATGGCTACACCTTC